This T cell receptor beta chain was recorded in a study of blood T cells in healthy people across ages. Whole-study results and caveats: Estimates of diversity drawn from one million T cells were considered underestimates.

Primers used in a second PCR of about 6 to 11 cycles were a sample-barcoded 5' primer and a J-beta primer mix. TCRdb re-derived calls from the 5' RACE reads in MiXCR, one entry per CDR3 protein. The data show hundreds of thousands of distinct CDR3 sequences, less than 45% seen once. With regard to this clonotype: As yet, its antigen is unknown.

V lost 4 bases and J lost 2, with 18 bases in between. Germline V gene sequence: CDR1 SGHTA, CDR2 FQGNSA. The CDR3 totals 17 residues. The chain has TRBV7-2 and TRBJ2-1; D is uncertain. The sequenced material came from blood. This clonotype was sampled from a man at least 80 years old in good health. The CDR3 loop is CASSSLPTAVPYNEQFF. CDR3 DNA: TGTGCCAGCAGCTCCCTTCCTACAGCAGTCCCCTACAATGAGCAGTTCTTC.